Reported below is one T cell receptor beta chain. What it binds is unknown. This sample was taken from a study of OX40 agonist ivuxolimab in advanced cancers. General study points: The mean number of expanded clones was higher in CD8+ T cells than in CD4+. Low clonal expansion, among the lowest seen, marked partial responders at 0.1-3.0 mg/kg.

Sequencing used immunoSEQ multiplex PCR; TCRdb keeps in-frame clones, though not all of them. This table holds roughly 65,000 clones, 70% to 90% found once. Germline CDR1 LGHNA, CDR2 YSLEER. This CDR3 is built from 12 residues. Trimming took 10 bases from V and 4 from J; bases not matched to a gene: 4. The sequences come from CD4+ or CD8+ T cells sorted from blood, collected in a trial of the OX40 agonist ivuxolimab. The clonotype was recovered from an adult with an advanced solid tumor such as melanoma, head and neck, liver or kidney cancer. This chain joins TRBV4-3 and TRBJ1-2; TRBD1 matches at 9 bases. CDR3 DNA sequence: TGCGCCACCCCGGGACAGGGCTATGGCTACACCTTC. Translated, it gives CATPGQGYGYTF.